This TCR beta chain stems from a study of beta chain features in type 1 diabetes. Study-level results: Patients with Type 1 diabetes showed moderately but significantly shorter TCRB CDR3s in all four CD4+ subsets.

In total, each donor contributed a single heparinised blood draw that averaged roughly 100 mL. Based on CD45RO/CCR7/CD25/CD127/CD95/CD27, CD4+ regulatory, stem cell-like memory, naive and central memory cells were sorted. Reverse transcription of all isolated RNA meant that expressed TCRB transcripts were sequenced. Data came from immunoSEQ multiplex PCR; TCRdb stores just in-frame clones and leaves some out. The sample lists around 200,000 clones; 13% were seen once. V shed 1 base and J 5 bases; nucleotides not matched to a gene: 14. The CDR3 length is 18 residues. Looked up from germline, CDR1 is LGHNA and CDR2 is YNFKEQ. This clone was picked up a small number of times. The target antigen is unknown.

The material sequenced was central memory CD4+ T cells from blood. This clonotype was sampled from a woman in her late teens or twenties in good health. The V and J genes are TRBV4-2 and TRBJ2-1; 7 bases map to TRBD2. As DNA, the CDR3 is TGTGCCAGCAGCCAAGCCCCCCTCAGCGGGGATAGACACAATGAGCAGTTCTTC. It codes for CASSQAPLSGDRHNEQFF.